This passage covers 15 T cell receptor beta chains from one sample sequenced in a study of low-dose radiotherapy and immunotherapy resistance in tumors. Time point specified: before trial treatment. The TCRs were subjected to amplification over about 19 PCR cycles employing a constant-region primer in conjunction with a V-primer adapter. TCRdb recomputed calls from the reads with MiXCR, one row per CDR3 protein. The data show tens of thousands of distinct CDR3 sequences, around 11% seen once. Sequenced here: PBMCs, sampled before treatment. The source of these receptors is a female donor with ovarian cancer.

This clonotype was seen at least ten times. The chain carries TRBV30 and TRBJ2-1; no clear D gene. CDR1 and CDR2 (germline): GTSNPN, SVGIG (reference sequence). The CDR3 totals 11 residues. Trimming left V 8 bases short and J 4 bases short, with 9 bases between. The CDR3 DNA is TGTGCCGGCCTAATATACAATGAGCAGTTCTTC. It yields the protein CAGLIYNEQFF.

At least ten counts were recorded for this clonotype. The rearrangement links TRBV5-4 to TRBJ2-1; 8 positions agree with TRBD1. Germline trimming cut 6 bases from V and 3 bases from J; bases unmatched to any gene: 8. The germline CDR1 and CDR2 sequences are SGHNT and YYREEE (reference sequence). This CDR3 has 15 residues. The CDR3, as DNA: TGTGCCAGCAAGGGGGGTGGACAGGGCTACAATGAGCAGTTCTTC. This encodes CASKGGGQGYNEQFF.

This clonotype was observed at least ten times. This chain links TRBV18 with TRBJ1-1; D is uncertain. The V end lost 0 bases, the J end lost 3 bases, and 14 bases lay between the germline ends. Germline assignment: CDR1 KGHSH and CDR2 LQKENI. There are 16 residues in the CDR3. The CDR3 sequence: CASSPPNHPTDTEAFF. Here the CDR3 DNA reads TGTGCCAGCTCACCACCGAATCACCCGACGGACACTGAAGCTTTCTTT.

The table lists this clonotype with many counts. The V call is TRBV30, the J call TRBJ2-7; 8 bases map to TRBD1. The V gene's germline CDR1 is GTSNPN and CDR2 SVGIG (reference sequence). The junction had 0 bases not matched to a gene; V was cut back by 1 base and J by 4 bases. CDR3 length: 12 amino acids. The DNA of the CDR3 is TGTGCCTGGAGTGACAGGGGGTACGAGCAGTACTTC. Protein sequence: CAWSDRGYEQYF.

This clonotype was picked up many times. This sequence joins TRBV5-1 and TRBJ2-1; TRBD1 matches 12 bases. The trim removed 4 bases at V and 8 bases at J, leaving 7 bases unmatched. Germline V gives CDR1 SGHRS, CDR2 YFSETQ. The length of the CDR3 is 15 residues. CDR3 coding DNA: TGCGCCAGCAGCCAAGCCGGGACAGGGGGCGATGAGCAGTTCTTC. Encoded protein: CASSQAGTGGDEQFF. The full variable domain, completed using reference TRBV5-1 and TRBJ2-1, is KAGVTQTPRYLIKTRGQQVTLSCSPISGHRSVSWYQQTPGQGLQFLFEYFSETQRNKGNFPGRFSGRQFSNSRSEMNVSTLELGDSALYLCASSQAGTGGDEQFFGPGTRLTVL.

Many counts were recorded for this clonotype. The chain links TRBV7-9 to TRBJ2-2; D is undetermined. The V and J ends lost 2 bases and 5 bases respectively, with 6 bases between them. There are 13 residues in the CDR3. Germline V gene data show CDR1 as SEHNR and CDR2 as FQNEAQ (reference sequence). This CDR3 reads CASSLRLTGELFF. CDR3 nucleotides: TGTGCCAGCAGCTTAAGGTTAACCGGGGAGCTGTTTTTT.

This clonotype was counted ten times or more. The junction departs from the called germline gene at one end, perhaps through a read error. The CDR3 protein is CASSHMLLEPFF. The CDR3 nucleotides read TGTGCCAGCAGCCACATGTTGCTAGAGCCGTTCTTC. The V call is TRBV3-1, the J call TRBJ2-1, with D unclear. Germline-derived CDR1 and CDR2 are LGHDT and YNNKEL (reference sequence). This CDR3 spans 12 amino acids.

Comment on this clonotype: A far larger clone is just one base off, so this is likely a read error. The chain joins TRBV1 to TRBJ1-1; TRBD1, the table's D call, lacks a check against the DNA. TRBV1 is shown as a pseudogene. The CDR3 is 16 amino acids. In DNA, the CDR3 is TGTGCCAGCAGCCAAGAAGTGACAGGTCCGAACACTGAAGCTTTCTTT. It yields the protein CASSQEVTGPNTEAFF.

This clonotype has ten or more counts. The J gene is TRBJ1-1, the V gene TRBV14; no clear D. This CDR3 spans 14 amino acids. Trimming removed 0 bases at V and 11 bases at J, with 16 bases between. Per germline, CDR1 SGHDN and CDR2 FVKESK. CDR3 nucleotide sequence: TGTGCCAGCAGCCAAGATACTGGCGGTACTGGGGCTTTCTTT. This encodes CASSQDTGGTGAFF.

V gene TRBV7-9 combines with J gene TRBJ1-2, with 7 positions matching TRBD1. The CDR3 runs to 16 residues. Per the germline V gene, CDR1 is SEHNR and CDR2 is FQNEAQ (reference sequence). V dropped 7 bases and J dropped 0; count of bases not matched to a gene: 11. Here the CDR3 DNA reads TGTGCCAGCACCCAGGGGGGAACAGGGGCTAACTATGGCTACACCTTC. This encodes CASTQGGTGANYGYTF.

This clonotype was counted ten times or more. The J gene is TRBJ1-5, the V gene TRBV6-2 or TRBV6-3; D gene uncertain. There are 14 residues in the CDR3. The ends were cut back, 5 bases at V and 3 bases at J, with 11 bases in the middle. Germline V gives CDR1 MNHEY, CDR2 SVGEGT. For the CDR3, the DNA is TGTGCCAGCAGTGAGGCGAACTTCAATCAGCCCCAGCATTTT. Protein sequence: CASSEANFNQPQHF.

This clonotype appeared many times. V gene TRBV29-1 combines with J gene TRBJ2-7, with TRBD1 identical over 9 bases. Per the germline V gene, CDR1 is SQVTM and CDR2 is ANQGSEA. The ends lost 3 bases at V and 4 bases at J; junction bases unmatched: 10. CDR3 size: 15 residues. The DNA of the CDR3 is TGCAGCGTTGAGGCGCAGGGACAGGGCGAATACGAGCAGTACTTC. Encoded protein: CSVEAQGQGEYEQYF.

This chain links TRBV1 with TRBJ2-1. TRBV1 is annotated as a pseudogene. The CDR3 contains 15 residues. The CDR3 spells CTSSHAKSSYNEQFF. The CDR3 coding sequence is TGCACCAGCAGCCATGCTAAAAGCTCCTACAATGAGCAGTTCTTC.

This clonotype was picked up many times. This chain connects TRBV7-2 to TRBJ2-1; D not resolved. The CDR3 is 13 amino acids. The germline V gene encodes CDR1 SGHTA and CDR2 FQGNSA. Trimming removed 5 bases from V and 7 bases from J, with 12 bases in between. This CDR3 is CASSPYIRNEQFF. CDR3 nucleotides: TGTGCCAGCAGCCCTTACATCCGGAATGAGCAGTTCTTC.

The chain carries TRBV9 and TRBJ2-3, with 8 positions matching TRBD2. Germline values: CDR1 SGDLS, CDR2 YYNGEE. V shed 0 bases, J shed 0 bases, and the junction held 9 bases outside the gene matches. The CDR3 runs 18 residues. In DNA, the CDR3 is TGTGCCAGCAGCGTAGGAGGGCTCGGGACTAGGAGCACAGATACGCAGTATTTT. Translated: CASSVGGLGTRSTDTQYF.